This is a list of T cell receptor beta chains from one sample in a study of blood T cells in healthy people across ages. Each CDR3 protein gets one entry after TCRdb re-called the 5' RACE reads with MiXCR. The table includes some 1.8 million distinct CDR3 sequences, roughly two fifths detected once. Sample: blood. The receptors shown here come from a human donor in good health. CDR3s include the opening cysteine and the closing phenylalanine or tryptophan. The order of the fields is D gene, clone size, J gene, V gene, CDR3 protein, CDR3 DNA. The D gene is left open where the match is weak. Expanded clones get a size class; other rows say once, few or many, or leave the size out.

TRBD1 | few | TRBJ2-7 | TRBV12-3/TRBV12-4 | CASSPEDRFPYEQYF | TGTGCCAGCAGTCCAGAGGACAGGTTCCCCTACGAGCAGTACTTC
TRBD1 | NA | TRBJ1-4 | TRBV5-5 | CATEINRGINEKLFF | TGTGCCACCGAAATAAACAGGGGGATTAATGAAAAACTGTTTTTT
NA | few | TRBJ2-5 | TRBV29-1 | CSVGVGGAPQETQYF | TGCAGCGTTGGGGTGGGGGGGGCCCCTCAAGAGACCCAGTACTTC
NA | NA | TRBJ1-2 | TRBV2 | CASSGYSGLGGYTF | TGTGCCAGCAGCGGATACTCAGGGTTAGGTGGCTACACCTTC
NA | NA | TRBJ1-4 | TRBV5-1 | CASSLPGAANEKLFF | TGCGCCAGCAGCTTGCCGGGGGCGGCTAATGAAAAACTGTTTTTT
NA | once | TRBJ1-5 | TRBV4-1 | CASSQDLYRAPNQPQHF | TGCGCCAGCAGCCAAGACTTGTACCGGGCGCCGAATCAGCCCCAGCATTTT
TRBD1 | few | TRBJ1-1 | TRBV6-5 | CASSYDRGPEAFF | TGTGCCAGCAGTTACGACAGGGGACCAGAAGCTTTCTTT
NA | NA | TRBJ2-7 | TRBV7-9 | CASSLGLGVGYEQYF | TGTGCCAGCAGCCTAGGGCTCGGGGTCGGCTACGAGCAGTACTTC
NA | few | TRBJ1-2 | TRBV12-3/TRBV12-4 | CASSFHRFLYRYTF | TGTGCCAGCAGTTTTCACAGGTTCCTCTACCGCTACACCTTC
TRBD1 | NA | TRBJ1-2 | TRBV6-5 | CASSNPGQGAVGYTF | TGTGCCAGCAGTAATCCGGGACAGGGGGCGGTAGGCTACACCTTC
NA | few | TRBJ1-5 | TRBV12-3/TRBV12-4 | CASSQRVPIGSAQHF | TGTGCCAGCAGTCAAAGGGTCCCGATAGGATCGGCCCAGCATTTT
TRBD2 | NA | TRBJ2-1 | TRBV6-5 | CASRKTGGYNEQFF | TGTGCCAGCAGAAAAACGGGGGGTTACAATGAGCAGTTCTTC
NA | many | TRBJ2-7 | TRBV7-9 | CASSLGADYEQYF | TGTGCCAGCAGCTTAGGGGCAGACTACGAGCAGTACTTC
NA | NA | TRBJ2-1 | TRBV28 | CASTLGSLEPYNEQFF | TGTGCCAGCACTTTGGGATCCCTTGAACCCTACAATGAGCAGTTCTTC
NA | few | TRBJ2-7 | TRBV29-1 | CSAGHSSYEQYF | TGCAGCGCGGGACACAGCTCCTACGAGCAGTACTTC
TRBD1 | NA | TRBJ2-7 | TRBV5-5 | CASSLAISGTGVHHEQYF | TGTGCCAGCAGCTTGGCGATCTCCGGGACAGGGGTCCACCACGAGCAGTACTTC
NA | NA | TRBJ1-6 | TRBV7-6 | CASSLGRYGSDSPLHF | TGTGCCAGCAGCTTAGGAAGATACGGAAGCGATTCACCCCTCCACTTT
TRBD1 | NA | TRBJ2-7 | TRBV3-1 | CASSPTGAISYEQYF | TGTGCCAGCAGCCCCACAGGGGCGATCTCCTACGAGCAGTACTTC
NA | few | TRBJ2-7 | TRBV29-1 | CSVEEGDIYNEQYF | TGCAGCGTTGAAGAAGGGGACATATACAATGAGCAGTACTTC
NA | NA | TRBJ2-2 | TRBV4-2 | CASSQDIGELFF | TGTGCCAGCAGCCAAGATATCGGGGAGCTGTTTTTT
NA | NA | TRBJ1-1 | TRBV20-1 | CSARLGRGGVRGAFF | TGCAGTGCTAGACTTGGTAGGGGTGGGGTTCGAGGAGCTTTCTTT
NA | NA | TRBJ1-1 | TRBV7-6 | CASGSPRTLLNTEAFF | TGTGCCAGCGGATCCCCTAGGACATTGTTGAACACTGAAGCTTTCTTT
NA | NA | TRBJ2-7 | TRBV7-2 | CASSLGRGPSLREQYF | TGTGCCAGCAGCTTAGGAAGGGGACCTAGCCTCCGCGAGCAGTACTTC
NA | NA | TRBJ2-5 | TRBV7-8 | CASSLLNHQETQYF | TGTGCCAGCAGCTTACTCAATCACCAAGAGACCCAGTACTTC
NA | NA | TRBJ2-1 | TRBV12-3/TRBV12-4 | CASSTGIGGQFF | TGTGCCAGCAGTACCGGGATTGGGGGGCAGTTCTTC
NA | few | TRBJ1-2 | TRBV12-3/TRBV12-4 | CASTLTGAGIYGYTF | TGTGCCAGCACCCTCACGGGGGCAGGAATCTATGGCTACACCTTC